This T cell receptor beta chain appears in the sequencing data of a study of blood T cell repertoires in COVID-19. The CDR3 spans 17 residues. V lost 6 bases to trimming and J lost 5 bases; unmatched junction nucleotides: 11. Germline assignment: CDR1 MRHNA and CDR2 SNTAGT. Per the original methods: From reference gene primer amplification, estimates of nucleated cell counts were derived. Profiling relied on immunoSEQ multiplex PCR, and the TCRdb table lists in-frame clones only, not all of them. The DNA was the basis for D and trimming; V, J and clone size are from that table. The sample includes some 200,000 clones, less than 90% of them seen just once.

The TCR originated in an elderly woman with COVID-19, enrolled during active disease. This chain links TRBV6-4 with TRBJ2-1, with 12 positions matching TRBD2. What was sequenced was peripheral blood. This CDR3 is CASSKQLLAGGHNEQFF. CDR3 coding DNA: TGTGCCAGCAGCAAACAACTACTAGCGGGGGGCCACAATGAGCAGTTCTTC.